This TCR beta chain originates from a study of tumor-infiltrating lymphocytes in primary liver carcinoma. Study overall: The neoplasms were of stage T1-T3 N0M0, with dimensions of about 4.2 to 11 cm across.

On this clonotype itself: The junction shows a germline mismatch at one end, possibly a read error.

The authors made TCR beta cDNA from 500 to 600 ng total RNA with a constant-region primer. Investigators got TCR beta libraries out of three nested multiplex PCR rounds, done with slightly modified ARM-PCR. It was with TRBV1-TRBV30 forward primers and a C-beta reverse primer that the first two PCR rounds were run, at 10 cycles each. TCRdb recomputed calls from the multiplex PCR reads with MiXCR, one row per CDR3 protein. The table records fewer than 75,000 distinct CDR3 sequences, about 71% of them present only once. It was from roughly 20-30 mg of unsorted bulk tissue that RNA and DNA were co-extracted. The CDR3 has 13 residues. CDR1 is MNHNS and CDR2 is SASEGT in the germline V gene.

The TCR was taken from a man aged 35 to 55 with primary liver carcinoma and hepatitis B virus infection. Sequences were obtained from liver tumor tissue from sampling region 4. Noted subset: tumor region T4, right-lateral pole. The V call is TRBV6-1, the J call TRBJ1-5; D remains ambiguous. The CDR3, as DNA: TGTGCCAGCCGTGAAGCGCTTCTAAGTAACCAGCATTTT. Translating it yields CASREALLSNQHF.